These 7 T cell receptor beta chains were sequenced from one sample in a study of T cell responses to AZD1222 COVID-19 vaccine. TCRdb's table, derived via immunoSEQ multiplex PCR, lists solely in-frame clones and lacks some. The sample yields more than 35,000 clones, about 83% seen once. This sample comprised peripheral blood, obtained on day 0 of AZD1222 vaccination. The receptors were gathered from an adult in good health.

The rearrangement links TRBV24-1 to TRBJ2-5, with 7 bases aligning to TRBD1. Trimming removed 9 bases from V and 7 bases from J; junction bases left unmatched: 7. The CDR3 contains 12 residues. Germline-derived CDR1 and CDR2 are KGHDR and SFDVKD. The CDR3 region has the DNA TGTGCCACCGGGGCGGCAGGGGGGACCCAGTACTTC. It encodes CATGAAGGTQYF.

The rearrangement joins TRBV7-9 to TRBJ2-1, with D tentatively TRBD1 or TRBD2 (5 bases each). The CDR3 covers 15 residues. V dropped 1 base and J dropped 10 bases, with 17 bases sitting between them. Germline CDR1 is SEHNR and CDR2 is FQNEAQ (reference sequence). The CDR3 bases are TGTGCCAGCAGCTTAGGGCAGGGAGTACACATCGAGCAGTTCTTC. Amino acids: CASSLGQGVHIEQFF.

CDR3 nucleotide sequence: TGTGCCAGTAGTACCGGACTAGCGGGTCTCTCCTACAATGAGCAGTTCTTC. Translation gives CASSTGLAGLSYNEQFF. This rearrangement joins TRBV19 to TRBJ2-1, with TRBD2 identical over 11 bases. With 4 bases clipped from V and 0 bases from J, the junction kept 5 bases outside the gene matches. The CDR3 runs 17 residues. Germline V gene sequence: CDR1 LNHDA, CDR2 SQIVND (reference sequence).

The chain recombines TRBV28 with TRBJ1-4; D not certain. Between the trimmed V and J ends, which lost 5 bases and 8 bases, there was a span of 15 bases. The CDR3 length is 14 residues. The germline CDR1 and CDR2 sequences are MDHEN and SYDVKM. The CDR3 sequence: CASSPLLSGEKLFF. The CDR3 nucleotides read TGTGCCAGCAGTCCTTTGTTATCTGGCGAAAAACTGTTTTTT.

The chain links TRBV12-3 or TRBV12-4 to TRBJ2-1; no firm D call. Trimming took off 7 bases at V and 6 bases at J, with 7 bases between the two ends. This CDR3 has 11 amino acids. In nucleotides, the CDR3 is TGTGCCAGCACCCCTGGCAATGAGCAGTTCTTC. Translated: CASTPGNEQFF.

This clone is medium-sized (0.01 to 0.1%) by share. V usage is TRBV2 and J usage is TRBJ2-7; D gene ambiguous. Germline assignment: CDR1 SNHLY and CDR2 FYNNEI. V lost 5 bases, J lost 3 bases, and 5 bases lay in between. The CDR3 loop spans 11 amino acids. DNA of the CDR3: TGTGCCAGCAGTTACAGCTACGAGCAGTACTTC. Translation: CASSYSYEQYF. Using reference TRBV2 and TRBJ2-7 for the parts outside the CDR3, the full variable domain is EPEVTQTPSHQVTQMGQEVILRCVPISNHLYFYWYRQILGQKVEFLVSFYNNEISEKSEIFDDQFSVERPDGSNFTLKIRSTKLEDSAMYFCASSYSYEQYFGPGTRLTVT.

The V gene is TRBV7-2, the J gene TRBJ2-3; TRBD2 is a possible D gene (6 bases). The CDR3 is 14 amino acids. The V gene lost 3 bases and the J gene lost 6 bases, with 13 bases spanning the gap. Germline values: CDR1 SGHTA, CDR2 FQGNSA. CDR3 sequence: CASSLAGSRDTQYF. For the CDR3, the DNA is TGTGCCAGCAGCTTGGCGGGAAGTAGGGATACGCAGTATTTT.